This TCR beta chain was recovered during a study of blood T cell repertoires in COVID-19. In the study overall: PBMCs, B-cell-depleted T cells, or T cells provided the cDNA or gDNA that made up the material.

Seattle enrolled patients during active infection and tracked them longitudinally. As originally analysed: Amplified reference gene primers provided the basis for estimating nucleated cell counts. Profiled with immunoSEQ multiplex PCR; TCRdb holds only in-frame clones, not every one. V, J and clone size were drawn from that table, and D and trimming were deduced from the DNA. The sample consists of 220,000 or so clones, approximately 78% of them appearing once. Trimming at V came to 6 bases and at J to 2 bases, leaving 3 bases not matched to a gene. Germline V gives CDR1 MNHEY, CDR2 SVGEGT. The length of the CDR3 is 15 residues.

The V call is TRBV6-2 or TRBV6-3, the J call TRBJ2-5; TRBD2 matches at 13 bases. What was sequenced was peripheral blood. The sequence derives from a woman older than 75 with COVID-19, enrolled during active disease. The CDR3: CASSRTSGGQETQYF. Written as DNA, the CDR3 is TGTGCCAGCAGCCGGACTAGCGGGGGACAAGAGACCCAGTACTTC.